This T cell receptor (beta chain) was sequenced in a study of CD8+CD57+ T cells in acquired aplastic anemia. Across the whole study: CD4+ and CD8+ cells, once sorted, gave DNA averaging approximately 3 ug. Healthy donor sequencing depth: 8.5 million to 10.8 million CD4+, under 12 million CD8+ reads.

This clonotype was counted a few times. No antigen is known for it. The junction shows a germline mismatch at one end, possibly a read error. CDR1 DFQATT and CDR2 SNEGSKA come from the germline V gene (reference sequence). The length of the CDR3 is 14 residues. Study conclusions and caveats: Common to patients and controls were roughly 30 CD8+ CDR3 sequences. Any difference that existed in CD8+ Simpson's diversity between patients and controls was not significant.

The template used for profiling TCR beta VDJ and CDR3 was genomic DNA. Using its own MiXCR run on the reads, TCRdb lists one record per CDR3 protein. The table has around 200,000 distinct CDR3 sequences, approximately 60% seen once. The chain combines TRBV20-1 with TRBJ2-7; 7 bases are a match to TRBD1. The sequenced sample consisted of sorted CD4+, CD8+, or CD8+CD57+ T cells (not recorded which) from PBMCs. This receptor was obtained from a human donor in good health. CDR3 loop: CSANNGDSSLEQYF. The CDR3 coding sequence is TGCAGCGCTAACAACGGGGACAGCTCCCTCGAGCAGTACTTC.